These 27 T cell receptor beta chains were sequenced from one sample in a study of blood T cell repertoires in COVID-19. Sequenced by immunoSEQ multiplex PCR; TCRdb stores in-frame clones only, minus some. The table has over 200,000 clones, about 90% seen once; the top ten hold about 1.2%. Input material: PBMCs or T cells enriched from blood (not recorded which). These receptors were collected from a man aged 25-45 years who had recovered from COVID-19.

V is TRBV28 and J is TRBJ1-1; D may be TRBD1 (5 bases). V shed 2 bases and J shed 5 bases, with 12 bases lying between them. The CDR3 is 14 residues long. Germline V CDR1 and CDR2: MDHEN, SYDVKM. The CDR3 bases are TGTGCCAGCAGTTTACTGGGGCGGGGAACTGAAGCTTTCTTT. This sequence encodes CASSLLGRGTEAFF.

V and J are TRBV9 and TRBJ2-5; 11 bases are a match to TRBD2. The ends lost 0 bases at V and 6 bases at J; junction bases unmatched: 13. This CDR3 is built from 18 residues. CDR1 and CDR2 from the germline V gene are SGDLS and YYNGEE. In nucleotides, the CDR3 is TGTGCCAGCAGCGTAGCTACTTTGGGTACTAGCGGGAGTAAGACCCAGTACTTC. As protein: CASSVATLGTSGSKTQYF.

The genes are TRBV3-1 (or the pseudogene TRBV3-2) and TRBJ1-2; 8 bases fit TRBD1. The length of the CDR3 is 13 residues. The trim removed 4 bases at V and 6 bases at J, leaving 4 bases unmatched. Germline lookup yields CDR1 LGHDT and CDR2 YNNKEL (reference sequence). CDR3 DNA: TGTGCCAGCAGCCCCGGACAGGGACATGGCTACACCTTC. Translating gives CASSPGQGHGYTF.

This clone showed up just a few times. The V call is TRBV6-5, the J call TRBJ2-7; TRBD1 might be the D (6 bases). CDR1 MNHEY and CDR2 SVGAGI come from the germline V gene. Between the trimmed V and J ends, which lost 1 base and 6 bases, there was a span of 16 bases. CDR3 length equals 15 residues. The CDR3, as DNA: TGTGCCAGCAGTTACTGGCGGCAGGGGAGAGGCGAGCAGTACTTC. It translates to CASSYWRQGRGEQYF.

This chain joins TRBV10-3 and TRBJ2-7, with 9 positions matching TRBD2. Germline V CDR1 and CDR2: ENHRY, SYGVKD. V trimming: 6 bases; J trimming: 1 base; junction bases outside the gene matches: 4. The CDR3 has 14 residues. The chain's CDR3 is CAIRKTSGSYEQYF. Here the CDR3 DNA reads TGTGCCATCAGAAAAACTAGCGGGTCCTACGAGCAGTACTTC.

This chain links TRBV27 with TRBJ2-3; 11 nucleotides agree with TRBD2. From germline, CDR1 is MNHEY and CDR2 SMNVEV (reference sequence). V trimming: 5 bases; J trimming: 2 bases; junction bases outside the gene matches: 6. This CDR3 contains 16 residues. CDR3 sequence reads: CASSPTSGVPTDTQYF. The DNA for the CDR3 is TGTGCCAGCAGTCCGACTAGCGGGGTTCCCACAGATACGCAGTATTTT.

The chain couples TRBV7-9 to TRBJ2-5; 13 nucleotides align to TRBD2. This CDR3 comprises 15 residues. The germline V gene has CDR1 SEHNR and CDR2 FQNEAQ (reference sequence). V was pared by 4 bases and J by 5 bases, with 4 bases of the junction left unmatched. DNA for the CDR3: TGTGCCAGCAGCTCCAGGGGACTAGCGGGGGAGACCCAGTACTTC. It yields the protein CASSSRGLAGETQYF.

The J gene is TRBJ2-5, the V gene TRBV5-4, with 9 nucleotides matching TRBD2. CDR1 is SGHNT, CDR2 YYREEE, per germline (reference sequence). J lost 5 bases, V lost 0 bases, and 11 bases had no gene match. The CDR3 extends over 17 amino acids. The chain's CDR3 is CASSLDGISGSGETQYF. CDR3 bases: TGTGCCAGCAGCTTGGATGGGATTAGCGGGAGCGGGGAGACCCAGTACTTC.

V usage is TRBV19 and J usage is TRBJ1-2, with 7 bases fitting TRBD1. This CDR3 has 16 residues. In germline, CDR1 is LNHDA, CDR2 SQIVND (reference sequence). The V segment lost 1 base and the J segment 0 bases; nucleotides outside the gene matches: 5. The CDR3 DNA reads TGTGCCAGTAGTATAGCCGGACAGGATACTAACTATGGCTACACCTTC. Protein sequence: CASSIAGQDTNYGYTF.

CDR3 coding DNA: TGTGCCAGCAGCCCGACTAGCGGGGAACAGACCCAGTACTTC. Translating gives CASSPTSGEQTQYF. The chain recombines TRBV7-8 with TRBJ2-5; TRBD2 agrees at 11 bases. CDR3 size: 14 residues. Germline V gene sequence: CDR1 SGHVS, CDR2 FQNEAQ. J gave up 6 bases and V 5 bases, and 5 bases lay outside the gene matches.

The gene calls are TRBV10-2 and TRBJ2-4, with TRBD2 matching 9 bases. The CDR3 runs 14 residues. Germline CDR1 is WSHSY and CDR2 is SAAADI. V lost 3 bases to trimming and J lost 6 bases; unmatched junction nucleotides: 3. In DNA form, the CDR3 reads TGCGCCAGCAGTGATGGGCGGGGGGGAAACATTCAGTACTTC. It specifies CASSDGRGGNIQYF.

This chain joins TRBV29-1 and TRBJ1-2; D perhaps matches TRBD1 (6 bases). Trimming stripped 4 bases from V and 3 bases from J, with 15 bases between. CDR3 length: 14 amino acids. CDR1 and CDR2 from the germline V gene are SQVTM and ANQGSEA. The CDR3 here is CSVVKQGYDYGYTF. The CDR3 DNA is TGCAGCGTTGTAAAGCAGGGGTATGACTATGGCTACACCTTC.

The CDR3 coding sequence is TGTGCCAGCAGCTCAGGGACAGGCGGTCAGCCCCAGCATTTT. Translating gives CASSSGTGGQPQHF. The chain joins TRBV7-2 to TRBJ1-5, with TRBD1 identical over 8 bases. Germline CDR1 SGHTA, CDR2 FQGNSA. This CDR3 comprises 14 residues. V lost 4 bases, J lost 6 bases, and 5 bases stayed unmatched.

This rearrangement joins TRBV12-3 or TRBV12-4 to TRBJ1-5; D is unresolved. The CDR3 has 11 residues. V was shortened by 3 bases and J by 9 bases, with 6 bases between the two germline ends. The CDR3 bases are TGTGCCAGCAGTTTTTCAGGGCCCCAGCATTTT. It is translated as CASSFSGPQHF.

The rearrangement uses TRBV28 and TRBJ1-2; D not resolved. Germline V CDR1 and CDR2: MDHEN, SYDVKM. The CDR3 is made up of 12 amino acids. Between the trimmed V and J ends, which lost 7 bases and 5 bases, there was a span of 11 bases. The DNA for the CDR3 is TGTGCCAGCACCATTAGTGGTTATGGCTACACCTTC. Amino acids: CASTISGYGYTF.

The J gene is TRBJ1-6, the V gene TRBV15; 9 bases match TRBD1. The V segment lost 3 bases and the J segment 7 bases; nucleotides outside the gene matches: 10. CDR3 length equals 17 residues. Germline V gene lookup returns CDR1 LNHNV and CDR2 YYDKDF (reference sequence). The CDR3 is CATSRGTGGTLNSPLHF. CDR3 in DNA: TGTGCCACCAGCAGGGGTACAGGGGGCACTTTAAATTCACCCCTCCACTTT.

The chain combines TRBV24-1 with TRBJ2-6, with D maybe TRBD1 (5 bases). CDR1 KGHDR and CDR2 SFDVKD come from the germline V gene. CDR3 length: 14 residues. Trimming pared 7 bases from V and 2 bases from J, leaving 8 bases between. This CDR3 reads CATRDTAGANVLTF. The CDR3 nucleotides read TGTGCCACCAGGGACACAGCTGGGGCCAACGTCCTGACTTTC.

The rearrangement links TRBV30 to TRBJ1-6; D gene ambiguous. Germline CDR1 is GTSNPN and CDR2 is SVGIG (reference sequence). The CDR3 loop spans 11 amino acids. The V gene lost 4 bases and the J gene lost 9 bases, with 7 bases spanning the gap. DNA for the CDR3: TGTGCCTGGAATCGGGGTTCACCCCTCCACTTT. Translating gives CAWNRGSPLHF.

The sample holds one count of this clone. J is TRBJ2-5 and V is TRBV30, with D perhaps matching TRBD2 (5 bases). The CDR3 consists of 17 residues. Germline values: CDR1 GTSNPN, CDR2 SVGIG (reference sequence). V was shortened by 0 bases and J by 5 bases, with 22 bases between the two germline ends. This chain's CDR3 is CAWSVREPIRGQETQYF. CDR3 coding DNA: TGTGCCTGGAGTGTAAGGGAGCCTATAAGAGGGCAGGAGACCCAGTACTTC.

The rearrangement uses TRBV27 and TRBJ2-2; 7 bases are shared with TRBD1. The V gene end was trimmed by 4 bases and the J gene end by 1 base; junction bases not matched to a gene: 3. The CDR3 sequence is 15 residues long. In germline, CDR1 is MNHEY, CDR2 SMNVEV (reference sequence). Here the CDR3 DNA reads TGTGCCAGCAGTTCCGGGACAGTGAACACCGGGGAGCTGTTTTTT. Its protein product is CASSSGTVNTGELFF.

The V and J genes are TRBV5-5 and TRBJ2-5, with D perhaps TRBD1 (6 bases). This CDR3 has 17 amino acids. Trimming took 2 bases from V and 5 from J, leaving 22 bases between them. CDR1 is SGHKS and CDR2 is YYEKEE in the germline V gene (reference sequence). CDR3 sequence: CASSFGWGQGKRETQYF. In DNA, the CDR3 is TGTGCCAGCAGCTTTGGTTGGGGCCAGGGGAAACGGGAGACCCAGTACTTC. Variable domain in full (rest from reference TRBV5-5 and TRBJ2-5): DAGVTQSPTHLIKTRGQQVTLRCSPISGHKSVSWYQQVLGQGPQFIFQYYEKEERGRGNFPDRFSARQFPNYSSELNVNALLLGDSALYLCASSFGWGQGKRETQYFGPGTRLLVL.

The V gene is TRBV9, the J gene TRBJ1-6, with D tentatively TRBD1 (5 bases). With 0 bases removed from V and 10 bases from J, the gap between germline ends came to 11 bases. Germline assignment: CDR1 SGDLS and CDR2 YYNGEE. This CDR3 has 14 residues. The CDR3 sequence is CASSVGGNRSPLHF. The DNA of the CDR3 is TGTGCCAGCAGCGTAGGGGGCAATCGGTCACCCCTCCACTTT.

This sequence joins TRBV6-2 or TRBV6-3 and TRBJ1-4; D ambiguous. This CDR3 comprises 15 residues. Trimming removed 6 bases from V and 7 bases from J, with 18 bases in between. Germline V lookup: CDR1 MNHEY, CDR2 SVGEGT. The CDR3 loop reads CASSPSTVGGEKLFF. The CDR3 DNA reads as TGTGCCAGCAGCCCGTCGACCGTAGGAGGTGAAAAACTGTTTTTT.

The chain couples TRBV30 to TRBJ1-5; D might be TRBD1 (5 bases). This CDR3 spans 16 amino acids. The V end was cut by 3 bases, the J end by 0 bases, with 15 bases between. Germline V gives CDR1 GTSNPN, CDR2 SVGIG (reference sequence). The CDR3 coding sequence is TGTGCCTGGAGCGCCCCCGCAGGGCTTAGCAATCAGCCCCAGCATTTT. Translating it yields CAWSAPAGLSNQPQHF.

The chain is built from TRBV7-9 and TRBJ1-1, with 8 bases matching TRBD1. The germline V gene has CDR1 SEHNR and CDR2 FQNEAQ (reference sequence). The CDR3 sequence is 16 residues long. Trimming cost V 5 bases and J 3 bases; bases outside gene matches: 11. Here the CDR3 DNA reads TGTGCCAGCAGCCGACAACCGGACAGGGAGCACACTGAAGCTTTCTTT. Translation: CASSRQPDREHTEAFF.

V is TRBV20-1 and J is TRBJ1-1; D not resolved. In germline, CDR1 is DFQATT, CDR2 SNEGSKA (reference sequence). Trimming left V 3 bases short and J 0 bases short, with 2 bases between. The length of the CDR3 is 11 residues. CDR3 protein: CSASLNTEAFF. CDR3 in DNA: TGCAGTGCTAGCTTGAACACTGAAGCTTTCTTT.

V usage is TRBV3-1 (or the pseudogene TRBV3-2) and J usage is TRBJ2-3, with no clear D. V was cut by 6 bases and J by 2 bases, with 6 bases left in between. CDR1 LGHDT and CDR2 YNNKEL come from the germline V gene (reference sequence). This CDR3 is built from 12 residues. CDR3 in amino acids: CASSRHTDTQYF. CDR3 coding DNA: TGTGCCAGCAGTCGACACACAGATACGCAGTATTTT.